The 6 T cell receptor beta chains in this list originate from one sample, sequenced in a study of blood T cell repertoires in COVID-19 (dated by TCRdb to 2020 to 2022). Receptors were amplified or captured by the immunoSEQ multiplex PCR assay. The table was pulled from immuneACCESS by TCRdb, which kept in-frame rearrangements only. Such tables lose some clones; where checked, under half of the loss comes from unresolved V genes, and the rest has no known cause. In all, the sample holds more than 95,000 clones, and 85% to 90% of those were seen once. 10% to 15% of the sample is taken by the ten largest. Input material: peripheral blood. All receptors derive from a woman aged 60-75 years in a cohort sampled during active or convalescent COVID-19.

The rearrangement uses TRBV7-9 and TRBJ2-7; a possible D gene is TRBD2 (6 bases). The CDR3 contains 14 residues. Germline lookup yields CDR1 SEHNR and CDR2 FQNEAQ (reference sequence). V was shortened by 5 bases and J by 0 bases, with 11 bases between the two germline ends. CDR3 sequence reads: CASSPSGPSYEQYF. As DNA, the CDR3 is TGTGCCAGCAGCCCAAGCGGGCCCTCCTACGAGCAGTACTTC.

J is TRBJ1-1 and V is TRBV5-1; 8 nucleotides line up with TRBD1. Unmatched junction bases numbered 12, after V lost 4 bases and J lost 1 base. CDR1 is SGHRS, CDR2 YFSETQ, per germline. The CDR3 length is 17 residues. CDR3 region: CASSLVPGQVGNTEAFF. The CDR3 bases are TGCGCCAGCAGCCTCGTCCCGGGACAGGTGGGGAACACTGAAGCTTTCTTT.

The chain uses TRBV28 and TRBJ2-5; a possible D gene is TRBD1 (7 bases). Trimming removed 7 bases from V and 5 bases from J, with 26 bases in between. The germline V gene encodes CDR1 MDHEN and CDR2 SYDVKM. This CDR3 region has 17 residues. Here the CDR3 reads CASNAAPGGGLSETQYF. CDR3 sequence (DNA): TGTGCCAGCAACGCAGCACCAGGGGGAGGCCTGTCGGAGACCCAGTACTTC. Full variable domain (remainder filled in from reference TRBV28 and TRBJ2-5): DVKVTQSSRYLVKRTGEKVFLECVQDMDHENMFWYRQDPGLGLRLIYFSYDVKMKEKGDIPEGYSVSREKKERFSLILESASTNQTSMYLCASNAAPGGGLSETQYFGPGTRLLVL.

V and J are TRBV29-1 and TRBJ1-1, with 10 bases matching TRBD1. The CDR3 is 15 amino acids. V gave up 6 bases and J gave up 4 bases; unmatched junction bases: 11. CDR1 and CDR2 from the germline V gene are SQVTM and ANQGSEA. DNA of the CDR3: TGCAGCGTAGGCCGGCCGGGACAGGGGCCCACTGAAGCTTTCTTT. Its protein is CSVGRPGQGPTEAFF.

The J gene is TRBJ2-3, the V gene TRBV2, with TRBD2 matching over 7 bases. V shed 4 bases, J shed 7 bases, and the junction held 8 bases outside the gene matches. This CDR3 is 14 amino acids long. CDR1 SNHLY and CDR2 FYNNEI come from the germline V gene. CDR3 DNA sequence: TGTGCCAGCAGTGTCCAGGGAGGGATTAATACGCAGTATTTT. Its translation: CASSVQGGINTQYF. The complete variable domain, with remaining parts taken from reference TRBV2 and TRBJ2-3, reads EPEVTQTPSHQVTQMGQEVILRCVPISNHLYFYWYRQILGQKVEFLVSFYNNEISEKSEIFDDQFSVERPDGSNFTLKIRSTKLEDSAMYFCASSVQGGINTQYFGPGTRLTVL.

About this clone itself: A clone one base away is much larger, so this may be a read error. The V gene is TRBV28, the J gene TRBJ1-2; D call uncertain. This CDR3 spans 11 amino acids. V lost 2 bases and J lost 8, with 6 bases in between. From germline, CDR1 is MDHEN and CDR2 SYDVKM. The CDR3 loop is CASSLGRGYTF. CDR3 in DNA: TGTGCCAGCAGTTTAGGGAGAGGCTACACCTTC.